One and the same sample provided the 8 T cell receptor beta chains below, sequenced in a study of a mutant IDH1 vaccine in newly diagnosed glioma. The data were produced by immunoSEQ multiplex PCR, yet TCRdb's version contains in-frame clones alone and is incomplete. The sample includes about 92,000 clones, roughly 85% of them seen just once. Time point noted: baseline, week 1 (first vaccination visit). Specified treatment: pre-vaccination baseline after standard-of-care therapy. Sequenced material: PBMCs, taken from a glioma patient treated with radiotherapy, temozolomide or both. The receptors here all came from a woman in her forties or fifties with glioma.

This rearrangement joins TRBV4-3 to TRBJ2-1, with D unresolved. The CDR3 totals 15 residues. The germline CDR1 and CDR2 sequences are LGHNA and YSLEER. The germline V and J ends were trimmed by 0 bases and 4 bases, with 10 bases remaining between them. The CDR3 DNA sequence: TGCGCCAGCAGCCAAGATCGTGCCAGGTACAATGAGCAGTTCTTC. Protein: CASSQDRARYNEQFF.

The DNA for the CDR3 is TGTGCCAGCCAAAGGACAGGCCCGGATGGCTACACCTTC. Translated, it gives CASQRTGPDGYTF. The rearrangement uses TRBV6-1 and TRBJ1-2; TRBD1 aligns across 7 bases. This CDR3 comprises 13 residues. Trimming removed 8 bases from V and 6 bases from J; junction bases left unmatched: 9. Germline lookup yields CDR1 MNHNS and CDR2 SASEGT.

V gene TRBV6-6 combines with J gene TRBJ2-7; D is possibly TRBD2 (6 bases). The CDR3 covers 16 residues. Germline V lookup: CDR1 MNHNY, CDR2 SVGAGI (reference sequence). V was clipped by 0 bases and J by 6 bases, with 18 bases between them. CDR3: CASSYSKGTGRGEQYF. The DNA of the CDR3 is TGTGCCAGCAGTTACTCGAAAGGGACTGGTAGAGGCGAGCAGTACTTC.

This clone was seen once. V and J are TRBV9 and TRBJ1-2, with D perhaps TRBD1 (5 bases). The V gene lost 4 bases and the J gene lost 2 bases, with 9 bases spanning the gap. CDR1 and CDR2 (germline): SGDLS, YYNGEE. The CDR3 runs to 13 residues. CDR3 nucleotides: TGTGCCAGCAGCAGTGGGGGAAACTATGGCTACACCTTC. Translation: CASSSGGNYGYTF.

The chain carries TRBV7-2 and TRBJ1-5, with D uncertain. Germline assignment: CDR1 SGHTA and CDR2 FQGNSA. The CDR3 runs to 14 residues. V was pared by 2 bases and J by 2 bases, with 7 bases between. The CDR3 sequence is CASSLQSGNQPQHF. The DNA for the CDR3 is TGTGCCAGCAGCTTACAGAGTGGCAATCAGCCCCAGCATTTT.

The rearrangement links TRBV9 to TRBJ1-2; TRBD1 matches 7 bases. V was pared by 4 bases and J by 8 bases, with 8 bases of the junction left unmatched. The CDR3 has 13 residues. Per germline, CDR1 SGDLS and CDR2 YYNGEE. This CDR3 is CASSSRQGQGYTF. The CDR3 DNA sequence: TGTGCCAGCAGCTCCCGACAGGGCCAGGGCTACACCTTC.

The rearrangement links TRBV7-8 to TRBJ2-3; possible D gene TRBD1, 6 bases. V was trimmed by 4 bases and J by 5 bases, leaving 16 bases between them. Germline V gives CDR1 SGHVS, CDR2 FQNEAQ. The CDR3 contains 15 residues. The CDR3 bases are TGTGCCAGCAGCTCCTTACCCGGACAGCAAGATACGCAGTATTTT. Its protein product is CASSSLPGQQDTQYF.

This clone was seen a single time. The chain uses TRBV27 and TRBJ2-1, with TRBD1 as a possible D gene (5 bases). V was shortened by 0 bases and J by 7 bases, with 7 bases between the two germline ends. In germline, CDR1 is MNHEY, CDR2 SMNVEV (reference sequence). This CDR3 spans 13 amino acids. The CDR3 protein is CASSLSPGNEQFF. CDR3 nucleotides: TGTGCCAGCAGTTTATCCCCAGGGAATGAGCAGTTCTTC.